This entry concerns a single T cell receptor beta chain. The V and J ends lost 5 bases and 4 bases respectively, with 16 bases between them. Germline CDR1 SGHTA, CDR2 FQGNSA. This CDR3 region has 15 residues. Semi-nested PCR with Nested Universal Primer A followed constant-region reverse priming of full-length variable regions. TCRdb reanalysed the 5' RACE reads using MiXCR and keeps one entry per CDR3 protein. The sample yields several thousand distinct CDR3 sequences, 60% seen once. This chain links TRBV7-2 with TRBJ2-3, with D maybe TRBD2 (5 bases). This clonotype was obtained from a female donor with breast cancer. The sample consisted of tumor-infiltrating memory CD4+ T cells sorted from the breast tumor. Subset of the sample: memory CD4+ T cells, CD4+CD45RO+CD25-. The CDR3 region is CASSPSMHFADTQYF. The DNA for the CDR3 is TGTGCCAGCAGCCCTAGCATGCATTTCGCAGATACGCAGTATTTT.